A single sample is the source of the 29 T cell receptor beta chains below, sequenced in a study of cytomegalovirus exposure and HLA in healthy donors (TCRdb year 2017). Receptors were amplified or captured by the immunoSEQ multiplex PCR assay. For the multiplex PCR, a mixture combining 60 forward primers for TCR Vbeta segments and 13 reverse primers for TCR Jbeta segments was used. Sourced from immuneACCESS, this table was stored by TCRdb with only in-frame sequences that have V and J called. A share of the clones is absent; for the studies checked, an unresolved V gene accounts for under half, and the remainder has no known explanation. The sample table records roughly 200,000 clones; 70% of these occur just once. The top ten constitute 2.6% of the sample. The material sequenced was PBMCs. All receptors derive from a man aged 40-49 years in good health and CMV-seropositive.

The CDR3 here is CASSQSQGGPFYGYTF. In DNA, the CDR3 is TGCGCCAGCAGCCAATCACAGGGGGGGCCCTTCTATGGCTACACCTTC. The J gene is TRBJ1-2, the V gene TRBV4-1; 8 bases are shared with TRBD1. Germline V gene lookup returns CDR1 MGHRA and CDR2 YSYEKL. The V gene end was trimmed by 2 bases and the J gene end by 4 bases; junction bases not matched to a gene: 9. This CDR3 contains 16 residues.

The genes are TRBV28 and TRBJ2-5; possibly TRBD2 for D (5 bases). Germline assignment: CDR1 MDHEN and CDR2 SYDVKM. This CDR3 spans 14 amino acids. V was shortened by 5 bases and J by 4 bases, with 14 bases between the two germline ends. The CDR3: CASSPSERGETQYF. The CDR3 coding sequence is TGTGCCAGCAGTCCCTCTGAACGGGGAGAGACCCAGTACTTC.

The chain is built from TRBV7-8 and TRBJ2-1, with 11 bases matching TRBD2. This CDR3 comprises 20 residues. CDR1 is SGHVS and CDR2 is FQNEAQ in the germline V gene. J lost 0 bases, V lost 4 bases, and 14 bases had no gene match. Here the CDR3 DNA reads TGTGCCAGCAGCTCCCTATTTTTTCTGACTAGCGGGGACTCCTACAATGAGCAGTTCTTC. Protein: CASSSLFFLTSGDSYNEQFF.

V usage is TRBV18 and J usage is TRBJ2-7; perhaps TRBD2 as D (6 bases). The germline V and J ends were trimmed by 1 base and 5 bases, with 21 bases remaining between them. The CDR3 runs to 17 residues. The germline CDR1 and CDR2 sequences are KGHSH and LQKENI. The CDR3 protein is CASSPRVWQERENEQYF. The CDR3 DNA follows: TGTGCCAGCTCACCACGGGTTTGGCAGGAACGGGAGAACGAGCAGTACTTC.

The rearrangement joins TRBV5-8 to TRBJ2-5; D is uncertain. Judging by the DNA end, TRBJ2-7 fits better; the J call may be wrong. Germline values: CDR1 SGHTS, CDR2 YDEGEE. This CDR3 is 13 amino acids long. The CDR3 here is CASSFNGPYEQYF. The CDR3 coding sequence is TGTGCCAGCAGTTTTAATGGGCCCTACGAGCAGTACTTC.

CDR3 sequence reads: CASSYRLAGDNEQFF. The CDR3 DNA reads TGTGCCAGCAGTTATAGACTAGCGGGGGACAATGAGCAGTTCTTC. The V call is TRBV28, the J call TRBJ2-1; the match to TRBD2 covers 12 bases. The length of the CDR3 is 15 residues. J was trimmed by 5 bases and V by 4 bases; bases with no gene match: 3. Germline V gives CDR1 MDHEN, CDR2 SYDVKM.

J is TRBJ2-6 and V is TRBV5-1; unclear D gene. V lost 7 bases and J lost 2, with 7 bases in between. Germline-derived CDR1 and CDR2 are SGHRS and YFSETQ. The CDR3 length is 13 residues. The CDR3 loop reads CASGEAGANVLTF. CDR3 DNA sequence: TGCGCCAGCGGAGAAGCTGGGGCCAACGTCCTGACTTTC.

This clone was observed a few times. The chain combines TRBV6-1 with TRBJ1-1; D remains ambiguous. The CDR3 is 15 amino acids. Between the trimmed V and J ends, which lost 1 base and 0 bases, there was a span of 9 bases. Germline V CDR1 and CDR2: MNHNS, SASEGT. CDR3 DNA sequence: TGTGCCAGCAGTGAAGTGAGAGGGTTGAACACTGAAGCTTTCTTT. This encodes CASSEVRGLNTEAFF.

This clone showed up just once. V and J are TRBV15 and TRBJ2-1; TRBD1 aligns across 9 bases. The CDR3 is 15 amino acids. V trimming: 0 bases; J trimming: 7 bases; junction bases outside the gene matches: 4. Germline V CDR1 and CDR2: LNHNV, YYDKDF (reference sequence). This CDR3 is CATSRDRGTGNEQFF. CDR3 bases: TGTGCCACCAGCAGAGATAGAGGGACAGGGAATGAGCAGTTCTTC. The whole variable domain, remainder taken from reference TRBV15 and TRBJ2-1, is DAMVIQNPRYQVTQFGKPVTLSCSQTLNHNVMYWYQQKSSQAPKLLFHYYDKDFNNEADTPDNFQSRRPNTSFCFLDIRSPGLGDTAMYLCATSRDRGTGNEQFFGPGTRLTVL.

This clone was seen only a few times. A read error may produce the germline difference seen at one junction end. The chain links TRBV27 to TRBJ2-7; 10 bases are shared with TRBD1. CDR1 and CDR2 from the germline V gene are MNHEY and SMNVEV (reference sequence). The CDR3 consists of 16 residues. In DNA form, the CDR3 reads TGTGTCAGCAGTTTAAGTCCCGGGACAGGGGTATACGAGCAGTACTTC. Translation: CVSSLSPGTGVYEQYF.

CDR3 DNA sequence: TGCGCCAGCAGCCAACTCATCAGGGGATACGATTCGGGCACTGAAGCTTTCTTT. Amino acid sequence: CASSQLIRGYDSGTEAFF. The chain links TRBV4-3 to TRBJ1-1; possibly TRBD1 for D (6 bases). V lost 2 bases and J lost 4, with 23 bases in between. CDR1 LGHNA and CDR2 YSLEER come from the germline V gene. The CDR3 length is 18 residues.

The chain uses TRBV28 and TRBJ1-3; TRBD1 matches at 10 bases. Germline V gene sequence: CDR1 MDHEN, CDR2 SYDVKM. V gave up 6 bases and J gave up 6 bases; unmatched junction bases: 5. The CDR3 runs 14 residues. The CDR3 sequence is CASRAGTGENTIYF. The CDR3 DNA is TGTGCCAGCAGGGCTGGGACAGGGGAAAACACCATATATTTT.

This clone was recorded only once. The CDR3 sequence is CASSRPGTGMNTEAFF. DNA for the CDR3: TGTGCCAGCAGTCGTCCCGGGACAGGGATGAACACTGAAGCTTTCTTT. The V gene is TRBV25-1, the J gene TRBJ1-1; 9 bases line up with TRBD1. Germline V gene lookup returns CDR1 MGHDK and CDR2 SYGVNS. V was clipped by 5 bases and J by 0 bases; unmatched bases: 7. CDR3 length: 16 amino acids. The entire variable domain, with the rest obtained from reference TRBV25-1 and TRBJ1-1, is as follows: EADIYQTPRYLVIGTGKKITLECSQTMGHDKMYWYQQDPGMELHLIHYSYGVNSTEKGDLSSESTVSRIRTEHFPLTLESARPSHTSQYLCASSRPGTGMNTEAFFGQGTRLTVV.

The chain has TRBV6-5 and TRBJ2-5, with TRBD1 matching over 8 bases. The CDR3 spans 14 residues. CDR1 is MNHEY, CDR2 SVGAGI, per germline. Trimming took 6 bases from V and 5 from J; bases not matched to a gene: 8. Here the CDR3 DNA reads TGTGCCAGCAGCGGACAGGGCCGGGAGGAGACCCAGTACTTC. Translation gives CASSGQGREETQYF.

This rearrangement joins TRBV19 to TRBJ1-6; D might be TRBD1 (6 bases). CDR3 length: 14 amino acids. CDR1 is LNHDA, CDR2 SQIVND, per germline (reference sequence). Deletions cut 4 bases from V and 8 bases from J, with 12 bases between. The CDR3 DNA reads TGTGCCAGTAGTACCCCAGGGGCTTATTCACCCCTCCACTTT. Translated, it gives CASSTPGAYSPLHF.

This clone was seen only a few times. The J gene is TRBJ2-3, the V gene TRBV11-1; 16 nucleotides match TRBD2. This CDR3 has 19 residues. Germline CDR1 is SGHAT and CDR2 is FQDESV (reference sequence). With 2 bases clipped from V and 2 bases from J, the junction kept 7 bases outside the gene matches. The CDR3 region has the DNA TGTGCCAGCAGCTTAAGCCTCGGGACTAGCGGGGGGGACACAGATACGCAGTATTTT. Translated: CASSLSLGTSGGDTDTQYF.

This sequence joins TRBV7-3 and TRBJ2-5; TRBD1 is a possible D gene (5 bases). Germline V gene sequence: CDR1 SGHTA, CDR2 FQGTGA. This CDR3 region has 15 residues. The V gene lost 5 bases and the J gene lost 1 base, with 14 bases spanning the gap. CDR3 in amino acids: CASSLTGHGQETQYF. The CDR3 DNA reads TGTGCCAGCAGCCTTACTGGACACGGCCAAGAGACCCAGTACTTC.

V and J are TRBV15 and TRBJ2-5; 9 bases are shared with TRBD2. This CDR3 spans 16 amino acids. Germline V gives CDR1 LNHNV, CDR2 YYDKDF (reference sequence). V lost 1 base to trimming and J lost 2 bases; unmatched junction nucleotides: 5. CDR3 amino acids: CATSRGRSGGQETQYF. DNA for the CDR3: TGTGCCACCAGCAGAGGGAGGAGCGGGGGGCAAGAGACCCAGTACTTC.

CDR3 sequence (DNA): TGCGCCAGCCGTCGACTAGCGTACCAAGAGACCCAGTACTTC. This translates into CASRRLAYQETQYF. This sequence joins TRBV5-1 and TRBJ2-5; 8 bases align to TRBD2. The CDR3 runs to 14 residues. V shed 7 bases, J shed 0 bases, and the junction held 5 bases outside the gene matches. CDR1 is SGHRS and CDR2 is YFSETQ in the germline V gene. The whole variable domain, filled in from reference TRBV5-1 and TRBJ2-5, reads KAGVTQTPRYLIKTRGQQVTLSCSPISGHRSVSWYQQTPGQGLQFLFEYFSETQRNKGNFPGRFSGRQFSNSRSEMNVSTLELGDSALYLCASRRLAYQETQYFGPGTRLLVL.

The rearrangement joins TRBV28 to TRBJ2-7; D is unresolved. Germline V lookup: CDR1 MDHEN, CDR2 SYDVKM. The CDR3 runs to 14 residues. V was clipped by 6 bases and J by 2 bases, with 14 bases between them. This chain's CDR3 is CASRDPRSPYEQYF. CDR3 bases: TGTGCCAGCAGGGATCCGAGGTCTCCCTACGAGCAGTACTTC.

V usage is TRBV6-1 and J usage is TRBJ2-1; D ambiguous. V lost 7 bases to trimming and J lost 8 bases, with 15 bases between them. CDR3 length: 13 residues. Germline assignment: CDR1 MNHNS and CDR2 SASEGT. This CDR3 reads CASTPRSGHEQFF. In nucleotides, the CDR3 is TGTGCCAGCACCCCCAGGTCTGGCCATGAGCAGTTCTTC.

The chain employs TRBV29-1 and TRBJ2-5; D is unclear. The germline V gene encodes CDR1 SQVTM and CDR2 ANQGSEA. The CDR3 extends over 12 amino acids. Trimming left V 6 bases short and J 4 bases short, with 12 bases between. CDR3 nucleotide sequence: TGCAGCGTCGAGTTTTATATAGAGACCCAGTACTTC. Amino acids: CSVEFYIETQYF.

The rearrangement uses TRBV28 and TRBJ1-5; D might be TRBD1 (6 bases). This CDR3 comprises 20 residues. V was trimmed by 3 bases and J by 3 bases, leaving 27 bases between them. Per germline, CDR1 MDHEN and CDR2 SYDVKM. The CDR3 bases are TGTGCCAGCAGTTTCTCCAGTAGTAGGGGGTCCAGGGTAGCCAATCAGCCCCAGCATTTT. Translated: CASSFSSSRGSRVANQPQHF.

This sequence joins TRBV5-1 and TRBJ2-7; TRBD2 aligns across 7 bases. V was pared by 4 bases and J by 4 bases, with 2 bases of the junction left unmatched. The CDR3 sequence is 12 residues long. Germline loops: CDR1 SGHRS, CDR2 YFSETQ. For the CDR3, the DNA is TGCGCCAGCAGCCTCGGGGGGTACGAGCAGTACTTC. This codes for CASSLGGYEQYF.

This clone turned up a few times. The chain employs TRBV20-1 and TRBJ2-1; D not resolved. Germline V gene sequence: CDR1 DFQATT, CDR2 SNEGSKA (reference sequence). V dropped 5 bases and J dropped 9 bases, with 8 bases sitting between them. The CDR3 has 10 residues. CDR3: CSASSFEQFF. Here the CDR3 DNA reads TGCAGTGCTTCCTCCTTTGAGCAGTTCTTC.

A few counts support this clone. V gene TRBV28 combines with J gene TRBJ1-4, with TRBD1 identical over 9 bases. V shed 6 bases and J 6 bases; nucleotides not matched to a gene: 8. Germline loops: CDR1 MDHEN, CDR2 SYDVKM. This CDR3 spans 15 amino acids. The CDR3 bases are TGTGCCAGCAGCCGTCCAGGACAGGGGTATGAAAAACTGTTTTTT. Translation gives CASSRPGQGYEKLFF.

The chain employs TRBV19 and TRBJ2-5; 8 bases are shared with TRBD2. This CDR3 region has 16 residues. After removal of 2 bases from V and 5 bases from J, the junction contained 10 bases not matched to a gene. CDR1 LNHDA and CDR2 SQIVND come from the germline V gene (reference sequence). The CDR3 sequence is CASSINAGGAVETQYF. DNA for the CDR3: TGTGCCAGTAGTATAAATGCCGGGGGGGCCGTGGAGACCCAGTACTTC.

The chain employs TRBV19 and TRBJ2-1; D may be TRBD2 (6 bases). The CDR3 is 12 residues long. Germline CDR1 LNHDA, CDR2 SQIVND (reference sequence). Trimming took off 5 bases at V and 7 bases at J, with 9 bases between the two ends. CDR3: CASSLGTNEQFF. The CDR3 nucleotides are TGTGCCAGTAGTCTCGGGACTAATGAGCAGTTCTTC.

This clone was counted between two and nine times. This sequence joins TRBV6-6 and TRBJ2-1, with 9 bases aligning to TRBD1. Trimming removed 0 bases from V and 9 bases from J; junction bases left unmatched: 9. There are 16 residues in the CDR3. Germline-derived CDR1 and CDR2 are MNHNY and SVGAGI (reference sequence). The CDR3, as DNA: TGTGCCAGCAGTTACTCTACCGGGACAGGGAGCGGTGAGCAGTTCTTC. It encodes CASSYSTGTGSGEQFF.